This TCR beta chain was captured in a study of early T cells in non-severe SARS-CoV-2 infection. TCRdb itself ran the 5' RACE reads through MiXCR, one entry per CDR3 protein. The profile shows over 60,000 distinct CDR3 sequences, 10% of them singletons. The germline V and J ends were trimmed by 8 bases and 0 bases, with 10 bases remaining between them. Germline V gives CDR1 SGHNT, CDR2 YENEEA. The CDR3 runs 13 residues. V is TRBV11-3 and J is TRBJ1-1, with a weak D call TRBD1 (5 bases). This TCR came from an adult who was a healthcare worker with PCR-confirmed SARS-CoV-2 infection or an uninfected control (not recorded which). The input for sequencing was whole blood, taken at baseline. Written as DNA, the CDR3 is TGTGCCAGCTCTACGACAGTGAACACTGAAGCTTTCTTT. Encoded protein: CASSTTVNTEAFF.